This T cell receptor (beta chain) was recorded in a study of T cells in Graves' hyperthyroidism and ophthalmopathy. The overall study: Peripheral blood sampling occurred at initial diagnosis, before any treatment.

Amplification targeted TCR beta CDR3 regions from RNA transcripts. Primed by the HTBI set, a first-round RT-PCR was run on the TCR CDR3. TCRdb re-analysed the multiplex PCR reads in MiXCR, keeping a single row per CDR3 protein. The sample records more than 600,000 distinct CDR3 sequences, about a sixth being singletons. CDR3 length: 12 residues. V gave up 1 base and J gave up 4 bases, with 4 bases separating them. The V gene's germline CDR1 is LNHDA and CDR2 SQIVND (reference sequence). The study's findings and limits: The majority of expanded thyroid clonotypes above 0.001 also appeared in blood.

In this sample, this clonotype turned up a few times. The target antigen is unknown. Patients aged 18 to 65 had newly diagnosed hyperthyroidism of under 2 months' duration. This rearrangement joins TRBV19 to TRBJ1-1, with unresolved D. Sequenced input: blood. The receptor comes from a man between 18 and 29 years old with Graves' hyperthyroidism. The CDR3 DNA follows: TGTGCCAGTAGTATAGGGAGCACTGAAGCTTTCTTT. This translates into CASSIGSTEAFF.